This T cell receptor (beta chain) originates from a study of monozygotic twins with inflammatory bowel disease. Study-wide points: TCRbeta diversity (inverse Simpson) was lower in IBD patients than in healthy co-twins. Especially with disease activity, IBD patients shared fewer clonotypes with others than healthy twins did.

On this clonotype: Its antigen is undetermined.

Investigators extracted total RNA from whole blood and did not sort T cells. CDR3 length: 15 amino acids. For each CDR3 protein, TCRdb gives one entry from its re-call of the 5' RACE reads, without DNA. The sample has over 350,000 distinct CDR3 sequences, and its top ten clones hold 2.5% to 3%. The sample taken for sequencing was blood. The V call is TRBV12-3 or TRBV12-4, the J call TRBJ2-2; TCRdb picks TRBD1, but there is no DNA to check that call. The clonotype comes from a human donor with ulcerative colitis or Crohn's disease, or a healthy co-twin of an affected twin (not recorded which). The CDR3 here is CASSPGGMGTGELFF.